This T cell receptor (beta chain) emerged from a study of T-cell memory formation after mild COVID-19 (dated by TCRdb to about 2021). Regarding the research as a whole: Most TCR sequence clusters were specific to one of the two donors. T-cell clones expanding and contracting after mild COVID-19 in a couple of donors were tracked by longitudinal TCRalpha and TCRbeta repertoire sequencing. The cohort was made up of two young adult volunteers, one female and one male, who were previously healthy.

Sequenced using an Illumina NovaSeq 6000. Using 5'RACE with constant-segment primers, TCRalpha and TCRbeta cDNA libraries were constructed, with sample barcodes and unique molecular identifiers added in the process. Trizol reagent was used to extract RNA from every sample. The libraries were amplified in two PCR steps, and the second step added a second sample barcode and Illumina TruSeq adapters. Sequencing of libraries was performed on an Illumina NovaSeq with 2 x 150 bp paired-end reads. Concerning the study's data processing: The reads were demultiplexed and collapsed into UMI-guided consensus sequences using migec v1.2.7. Using mixcr v2.1.11, the UMI consensuses were aligned to TRA and TRB V and J templates and assembled into clonotypes. Clonotypes were classified as expanded or contracted when called significant by both edgeR and NoisET, with noise models trained on biological replicates. For edgeR calls, the cutoffs were a false discovery rate-adjusted p below 0.01 and a log2 fold-change threshold of 1. PCA with hierarchical clustering of max-normalized trajectories of the 1000 most abundant clonotypes was used as exploratory dynamics analysis. The CD4 or CD8 phenotype of responding clones was assigned using the separately sequenced CD4+ and CD8+ repertoires. TCRdb redid the processing of the public reads, applying fastp at Q25 and MiXCR, and retained in-frame beta chains. Here each entry gathers all rows of one CDR3 protein and keeps the most common genes and DNA. In this record, the V and J calls reflect TCRdb's handling and not the investigators' own analysis. The sample includes fewer than 700,000 distinct CDR3 sequences, with 20% to 25% observed a single time. Clones ranked in the top ten supply 7.5% to 9.5% of the sample.

A remark on this clonotype: No cognate antigen has been identified for it. There are no base qualities to consult, and no much larger clone falls within one base.

Study-wide conclusions, independent of this receptor: SARS-CoV-2 specificity was not confirmed for the second-wave clones peaking on day 37. Contracting CD4+ clones turned up mainly in the CM and EM memory subsets, whereas EMRA was where CD8+ clones were enriched. The detection of some responding clones in pre-infection memory suggests that pre-existing cross-reactive memory T cells joined the SARS-CoV-2 response. Clones contracting from day 15 to 85 had balanced CD4/CD8 phenotypes, while a second wave expanding from day 15 to 37 was biased towards CD4+. Only two mild cases were covered in the study, and larger cohorts including severe cases with pre-infection samples were considered necessary.

Ficoll-Paque density gradient centrifugation was used to isolate PBMCs. The sequenced sample consisted of PBMCs or a T cell subset sorted from them (not recorded which). The sequence came from an adult woman who had mild COVID-19 (a few samples of this study predate the infection). The sample titles of this study are shuffled in the database, so cell type and time point are left out; the donor was told from shared clones.

The base sequence is TGTGCCAGCTCACCATTAGATGGGGGTGAGCAGTTCTTC. Translated, it gives CASSPLDGGEQFF. The chain links TRBV18 with TRBJ2-1; the D region may be TRBD1 or TRBD2, each matching 5 bases equally. The CDR3 runs 13 amino acids, cysteine and phenylalanine included. Of the read, only the CDR3 DNA is kept; its 39 bases are in frame from base 1. The germline V gene yields KGHSH for CDR1 and LQKENI for CDR2. V is reduced by 2 bases and J by 9 bases, leaving a spacing of 11 bases between them.